These T cell receptor beta chains were read from a single sample in a study of CD8+ T cells in alopecia areata. Measured with immunoSEQ multiplex PCR; TCRdb has only the in-frame clones, and not every one. This sample has about 160,000 clones; roughly 65% occur once, and the top ten carry around 0.9%. This specimen was CD4+ T cells sorted from blood, taken at week 4, from a patient treated with tofacitinib. The receptor source for this set is a human donor with alopecia areata. CDR3s include the opening cysteine and the closing phenylalanine or tryptophan. The order of the fields is J gene, clone size, D gene, V gene, CDR3 DNA, CDR3 protein. D genes are given only for firm matches. Only some rows state a clone size, as once, few, many or a class for expanded clones.

J gene: TRBJ2-7; clone size: few; D gene: NA; V gene: TRBV20-1; CDR3 DNA: TGCAGTGCTAGAGACACCTACGAGCAGTACTTC; CDR3 protein: CSARDTYEQYF
J gene: TRBJ1-1; clone size: NA; D gene: NA; V gene: TRBV29-1; CDR3 DNA: TGCAGCGTTGACCAGGGTATGGGCACTGAAGCTTTCTTT; CDR3 protein: CSVDQGMGTEAFF
J gene: TRBJ1-1; clone size: NA; D gene: NA; V gene: TRBV2; CDR3 DNA: TGTGCCAGCAGATTGGGGAGAGAAGCTTTCTTT; CDR3 protein: CASRLGREAFF
J gene: TRBJ2-5; clone size: once; D gene: NA; V gene: TRBV29-1; CDR3 DNA: TGCAGCACTGGGGGGACTTCGGAGACCCAGTACTTC; CDR3 protein: CSTGGTSETQYF
J gene: TRBJ1-4; clone size: NA; D gene: NA; V gene: TRBV4-1; CDR3 DNA: TGCGCCAGCAGCCTTGACGGTGCAACTAATGAAAAACTGTTTTTT; CDR3 protein: CASSLDGATNEKLFF
J gene: TRBJ2-5; clone size: NA; D gene: NA; V gene: TRBV12-5; CDR3 DNA: TGTGCTAGTGGTTTGTTCCATTACAGGGACTCTCAAGAGACCCAGTACTTC; CDR3 protein: CASGLFHYRDSQETQYF
J gene: TRBJ2-7; clone size: few; D gene: NA; V gene: TRBV7-2; CDR3 DNA: TGTGCCAGCAGCTTAAGGGGTGTTGGGTACGACGAGCAGTACTTC; CDR3 protein: CASSLRGVGYDEQYF
J gene: TRBJ2-1; clone size: NA; D gene: TRBD2; V gene: TRBV30; CDR3 DNA: TGTGCCTGGAGTCTCCGCCTACGAGCGGGGGACGATGAGCAGTTCTTC; CDR3 protein: CAWSLRLRAGDDEQFF
J gene: TRBJ2-1; clone size: NA; D gene: NA; V gene: TRBV30; CDR3 DNA: TGTGCCTGGAGGGATGGGGGGGAGCAGTTCTTC; CDR3 protein: CAWRDGGEQFF
J gene: TRBJ1-5; clone size: NA; D gene: NA; V gene: TRBV7-2; CDR3 DNA: TGTGCCAGCCGCGACGAGCCCAATCAGCCCCAGCATTTT; CDR3 protein: CASRDEPNQPQHF
J gene: TRBJ1-5; clone size: NA; D gene: NA; V gene: TRBV30; CDR3 DNA: TGTGCCTGGTCCCACATCGGGTCCCCTGGCAATCAGCCCCAGCATTTT; CDR3 protein: CAWSHIGSPGNQPQHF
J gene: TRBJ2-2; clone size: NA; D gene: NA; V gene: TRBV6-5; CDR3 DNA: TGTGCCAGCAGCCGACTGAACACCGGGGAGCTGTTTTTT; CDR3 protein: CASSRLNTGELFF
J gene: TRBJ1-2; clone size: few; D gene: NA; V gene: TRBV29-1; CDR3 DNA: TGCAGCGTTGCGGCTGGCTACACCTTC; CDR3 protein: CSVAAGYTF
J gene: TRBJ2-7; clone size: NA; D gene: NA; V gene: TRBV5-1; CDR3 DNA: TGCGCCAGCAGCTTGGAGCAGCGGGAGCAGTACTTC; CDR3 protein: CASSLEQREQYF
J gene: TRBJ2-7; clone size: NA; D gene: NA; V gene: TRBV30; CDR3 DNA: TGTGCCTGGAGTTCTCGAGCCTACGAGCAGTACTTC; CDR3 protein: CAWSSRAYEQYF
J gene: TRBJ2-3; clone size: NA; D gene: NA; V gene: TRBV9; CDR3 DNA: TGTGCCAGCAGCGTAGCTAATCAGGATACGCAGTATTTT; CDR3 protein: CASSVANQDTQYF
J gene: TRBJ1-5; clone size: NA; D gene: NA; V gene: TRBV5-1; CDR3 DNA: TGCGCCAGCAGCTCTGGAGAAAATAGCAATCAGCCCCAGCATTTT; CDR3 protein: CASSSGENSNQPQHF
J gene: TRBJ1-1; clone size: NA; D gene: NA; V gene: TRBV30; CDR3 DNA: TGTGCCTGGAGCCCCGACATGAACACTGAAGCTTTCTTT; CDR3 protein: CAWSPDMNTEAFF
J gene: TRBJ2-3; clone size: NA; D gene: TRBD2; V gene: TRBV29-1; CDR3 DNA: TGCAGCGTTGTTTGGCGGGGGAACACAGATACGCAGTATTTT; CDR3 protein: CSVVWRGNTDTQYF
J gene: TRBJ2-5; clone size: NA; D gene: NA; V gene: TRBV4-1; CDR3 DNA: TGCGCCAGCAGCCAAGAGGGGGCCGGGGGAGAGACCCAGTACTTC; CDR3 protein: CASSQEGAGGETQYF
J gene: TRBJ1-5; clone size: NA; D gene: NA; V gene: TRBV30; CDR3 DNA: TGTGCCTGGGGCCAGGAGGGAAATCAGCCCCAGCATTTT; CDR3 protein: CAWGQEGNQPQHF
J gene: TRBJ2-2; clone size: NA; D gene: NA; V gene: TRBV29-1; CDR3 DNA: TGCAGCGTTGCGGGGGCCCCTAGTAACGGGGAGCTGTTTTTT; CDR3 protein: CSVAGAPSNGELFF
J gene: TRBJ1-1; clone size: NA; D gene: NA; V gene: TRBV5-6; CDR3 DNA: TGTGCCAGCAGCTCCCGACAGATGAACACTGAAGCTTTCTTT; CDR3 protein: CASSSRQMNTEAFF
J gene: TRBJ2-5; clone size: NA; D gene: NA; V gene: TRBV15; CDR3 DNA: TGTGCCACCAGCAGAGATCGGGCCGAATCAGAGACCCAGTACTTC; CDR3 protein: CATSRDRAESETQYF
J gene: TRBJ1-5; clone size: NA; D gene: TRBD1; V gene: TRBV30; CDR3 DNA: TGTGCCTGGAGTTCCCCGGGGAGGGGGCCGAATCAGCCCCAGCATTTT; CDR3 protein: CAWSSPGRGPNQPQHF
J gene: TRBJ1-1; clone size: few; D gene: TRBD1; V gene: TRBV5-6; CDR3 DNA: TGTGCCAGCAGCTTGTTCGGGACAGGGGAGAGTGAAGCTTTCTTT; CDR3 protein: CASSLFGTGESEAFF
J gene: TRBJ1-2; clone size: NA; D gene: NA; V gene: TRBV29-1; CDR3 DNA: TGCAGCGGGACGGGCAGGCATGGCTACACCTTC; CDR3 protein: CSGTGRHGYTF
J gene: TRBJ2-5; clone size: NA; D gene: NA; V gene: TRBV5-6; CDR3 DNA: TGTGCCAGCATGCTGGGAGGTAGGGAGACCCAGTACTTC; CDR3 protein: CASMLGGRETQYF
J gene: TRBJ1-1; clone size: NA; D gene: NA; V gene: TRBV9; CDR3 DNA: TGTGCCAGCAGCGCCAATAGTAAGGGAAACACTGAAGCTTTCTTT; CDR3 protein: CASSANSKGNTEAFF
J gene: TRBJ2-5; clone size: NA; D gene: NA; V gene: TRBV7-2; CDR3 DNA: TGTGCCAGCAGCTTAACCCAAGAGACCCAGTACTTC; CDR3 protein: CASSLTQETQYF
J gene: TRBJ2-5; clone size: NA; D gene: NA; V gene: TRBV5-1; CDR3 DNA: TGCGCCAGCAGCTTTACAGGGACTGTCCAAGAGACCCAGTACTTC; CDR3 protein: CASSFTGTVQETQYF
J gene: TRBJ2-7; clone size: NA; D gene: TRBD2; V gene: TRBV29-1; CDR3 DNA: TGCAGCGTTGTGGACGGGAGGTACGAGCAGTACTTC; CDR3 protein: CSVVDGRYEQYF
J gene: TRBJ1-6; clone size: NA; D gene: NA; V gene: TRBV7-2; CDR3 DNA: TGTGCCAGCAGCGAGGGACGTAATTCACCCCTCCACTTT; CDR3 protein: CASSEGRNSPLHF